This T cell receptor beta chain is from a study of blood T cell repertoires in COVID-19. Across the study: The United States, Italy and Spain were the sources of the acute and convalescent COVID-19 samples.

Enrollment of patients from Seattle took place during active infection, with longitudinal follow-up. Clones were read by immunoSEQ multiplex PCR, and TCRdb kept only the in-frame ones, dropping some. Altogether under 450,000 clones are present, 65% to 90% being singletons, with the ten largest covering 7% to 7.5%. The source of this sequence is a woman aged 55 to 70 with COVID-19, enrolled during active disease. Sequencing input: peripheral blood.

This chain's CDR3 is CASSKAGGPGDTQYF. The CDR3 DNA reads TGTGCCAGCAGCAAAGCGGGGGGGCCAGGGGATACGCAGTATTTT. This chain joins TRBV5-5 and TRBJ2-3, with 10 bases that match TRBD2. Trimming took 4 bases from V and 6 from J; bases not matched to a gene: 8. The CDR3 is 15 residues long. From germline, CDR1 is SGHKS and CDR2 YYEKEE (reference sequence).